This T cell receptor beta chain was identified during a study of PD-1 blockade in classical Hodgkin lymphoma. The study's findings and limits: CD4+ TCR diversity, unlike CD8+, rose significantly by C4D1. Relapsed/refractory patients reportedly had the lowest baseline TCR diversity, below newly diagnosed patients, who were below healthy donors.

With respect to this clone: Its target is unknown.

The table came from immunoSEQ multiplex PCR; TCRdb's copy has only in-frame clones and leaves some out. This table has more than 35,000 clones, around 90% appearing once. Each and every patient relapsed after autologous stem cell transplantation, and patients got differing brentuximab vedotin exposure. CDR1 is SGHDN and CDR2 is FVKESK in the germline V gene. The ends were cut back, 2 bases at V and 7 bases at J, with 12 bases in the middle. CDR3 size: 14 residues. The material was peripheral blood mononuclear cells (PBMCs), obtained before the second cycle of nivolumab. The receptor was isolated from a human donor with classical Hodgkin lymphoma. The gene calls are TRBV14 and TRBJ1-5; D is unresolved. CDR3: CASSQSLTSQPQHF. CDR3 DNA sequence: TGTGCCAGCAGCCAATCCCTAACAAGCCAGCCCCAGCATTTT.